This T cell receptor (beta chain) came from a study of regulatory T cells in long-lasting Graves disease. The germline CDR1 and CDR2 sequences are LNHDA and SQIVND (reference sequence). This CDR3 region has 14 residues. Between the trimmed V and J ends, which lost 9 bases and 0 bases, there was a span of 12 bases. Comments on this clonotype: Its antigen remains unknown.

Study findings and constraints: Favored gene segments in persistent disease were TRBV28, TRBJ1-2 and TRBJ2-5. Not thyroid tissue but only peripheral blood was studied. It was possible that the small sample size reduced accuracy.

Researchers made TCR beta libraries by using iRepertoire HTBI primers and running Arm-PCR on CDR3 regions. TCRdb used MiXCR to reprocess the multiplex PCR reads, holding one entry per CDR3 protein. The data hold about 430,000 distinct CDR3 sequences, with roughly a fifth observed a single time. Specified time point: persistent/refractory GD, antithyroid drugs over 5 years with positive TRAb. With RNA extracted from PBMCs as input, the TCR library was made. Graves' disease diagnosis was established per American Thyroid Association guidelines. This chain connects TRBV19 to TRBJ1-3, with D possibly being TRBD1 (5 bases). The receptor's source is a female donor with Graves disease. Here the sequenced sample was peripheral blood mononuclear cells (PBMCs), taken when the disease was refractory, from a patient treated with antithyroid drugs. CDR3: CASWDRSSGNTIYF. The CDR3 DNA follows: TGTGCCAGCTGGGACCGCTCCTCTGGAAACACCATATATTTT.